Listed below are T cell receptor beta chains from one sample, sequenced in a study of cytomegalovirus exposure and HLA in healthy donors. The protocol was immunoSEQ multiplex PCR, while the TCRdb copy is restricted to in-frame clones and leaves out a portion. Altogether fewer than 200,000 clones are present, around nine tenths being singletons, with the ten largest covering 2.7%. Material for sequencing was PBMCs. The source is a man aged 18 to 29 in good health and CMV-seropositive. CDR3s include the opening cysteine and the closing phenylalanine or tryptophan. Fields, in order: J gene, clone size, D gene, V gene, CDR3 DNA, CDR3 protein. A D gene is named only where the DNA matches it firmly. The size field is filled for only some rows; it gives once, few, many or a size class.

J gene: TRBJ2-7
clone size: -
D gene: TRBD2
V gene: TRBV7-2
CDR3 DNA: TGTGCCAGCAGCCTGACTAGCGGGATCCACGAGCAGTACTTC
CDR3 protein: CASSLTSGIHEQYF

J gene: TRBJ2-5
clone size: -
D gene: -
V gene: TRBV7-2
CDR3 DNA: TGTGCCAGCAGCTACGAGTGGGAGACCCAGTACTTC
CDR3 protein: CASSYEWETQYF

J gene: TRBJ2-7
clone size: -
D gene: TRBD1
V gene: TRBV18
CDR3 DNA: TGTGCCAGCTCACCACCCGGGACAGAGACCTACGAGCAGTACTTC
CDR3 protein: CASSPPGTETYEQYF

J gene: TRBJ1-1
clone size: -
D gene: -
V gene: TRBV7-2
CDR3 DNA: TGTGCCAGCAGCTCGAATCCCAGACAGGACACTGAAGCTTTCTTT
CDR3 protein: CASSSNPRQDTEAFF

J gene: TRBJ2-7
clone size: -
D gene: -
V gene: TRBV7-6
CDR3 DNA: TGTGCCAGCGGAGGCGGCGACTACGAGCAGTACTTC
CDR3 protein: CASGGGDYEQYF

J gene: TRBJ2-3
clone size: -
D gene: -
V gene: TRBV7-2
CDR3 DNA: TGTGCCAGCAGCTGGGGCGGACCTAACACAGATACGCAGTATTTT
CDR3 protein: CASSWGGPNTDTQYF

J gene: TRBJ2-5
clone size: once
D gene: TRBD1
V gene: TRBV4-1
CDR3 DNA: TGCGCCAGCAGCCAAGATAGGGGGACAGGGTTTGTCTCCCAGTACTTC
CDR3 protein: CASSQDRGTGFVSQYF

J gene: TRBJ2-5
clone size: -
D gene: -
V gene: TRBV15
CDR3 DNA: TGTGCCACCAGCATCCCGTACCAAGAGACCCAGTACTTC
CDR3 protein: CATSIPYQETQYF

J gene: TRBJ1-2
clone size: -
D gene: TRBD1
V gene: TRBV30
CDR3 DNA: TGTGCCTGGAGTGTACGACAGGGGTCGACTATATCGGGCTACACCTTC
CDR3 protein: CAWSVRQGSTISGYTF

J gene: TRBJ2-6
clone size: -
D gene: -
V gene: TRBV4-3
CDR3 DNA: TGCGCCAGCAGCCAAGACAAATCCTCTGGGGCCAACGTCCTGACTTTC
CDR3 protein: CASSQDKSSGANVLTF

J gene: TRBJ2-7
clone size: -
D gene: -
V gene: TRBV27
CDR3 DNA: TGTGCCAGCAGTTTAAGCTTCAGGCTCTACCTCTCCTACGAGCAGTACTTC
CDR3 protein: CASSLSFRLYLSYEQYF

J gene: TRBJ1-2
clone size: -
D gene: -
V gene: TRBV7-8
CDR3 DNA: TGTGCCAGCAGCTTAGACAGCTATGGCTACACCTTC
CDR3 protein: CASSLDSYGYTF

J gene: TRBJ1-5
clone size: -
D gene: -
V gene: TRBV27
CDR3 DNA: TGTGCCAGCAGTTTGGCGGGAAACAATCAGCCCCAGCATTTT
CDR3 protein: CASSLAGNNQPQHF

J gene: TRBJ2-7
clone size: -
D gene: TRBD1
V gene: TRBV18
CDR3 DNA: TGTGCCAGCTCACCAAATACGGGGGACAGGGATTACGTTCGCGACGAGCAGTACTTC
CDR3 protein: CASSPNTGDRDYVRDEQYF

J gene: TRBJ1-5
clone size: -
D gene: -
V gene: TRBV6-5
CDR3 DNA: TGTGCCAGCAGGACAGGTCGGGATCAGCCCCAGCATTTT
CDR3 protein: CASRTGRDQPQHF

J gene: TRBJ2-1
clone size: -
D gene: TRBD2
V gene: TRBV29-1
CDR3 DNA: TGCAGCGTTGAAGCCCAAGGGACTAGCGGGGGGCGCGTAGAGCAGTTCTTC
CDR3 protein: CSVEAQGTSGGRVEQFF